Below, one TCR beta chain is given with its context. Its antigen remains unknown. The data were taken from a study of cytomegalovirus exposure and HLA in healthy donors. The PCR had 60 Vbeta and 13 Jbeta primers. The protocol was immunoSEQ multiplex PCR, while the TCRdb copy is restricted to in-frame clones and leaves out a portion. Here the sample spans tens of thousands of clones, over 70% being singletons. The CDR3 loop spans 13 amino acids. Germline lookup yields CDR1 LNHDA and CDR2 SQIVND (reference sequence). The V and J ends lost 10 bases and 2 bases respectively, with 13 bases between them. Study-wide findings and caveats: It was in a later analysis that TCR association rates were seen to vary by HLA locus, highest for DRB1 and lowest for HLA-C. TRBV6-2, TRBV6-3 and some other V segments were unresolvable in 87-base-pair reads. An ancestry cluster, one associated with Asian ancestry, reportedly showed fewer N-insertions than the approximately 650-donor mean in a later analysis. In all likelihood, a cluster of highly shared sequence variants was a sequencing artifact.

The chain uses TRBV19 and TRBJ2-3; D may be TRBD1 (6 bases). The specimen was PBMCs. This receptor was obtained from a male donor in good health and CMV-seropositive. The CDR3 DNA reads TGTGCCACCCGGGACATTTCCACAGATACGCAGTATTTT. Its translation is CATRDISTDTQYF.